These 21 T cell receptor beta chains were all obtained from the same sample, sequenced in a study of shared clonotypes between healthy human individuals. Here immunoSEQ multiplex PCR was the method, and the copy in TCRdb shows in-frame clones only, minus some. The sample has over 2 million clones, 85% to 95% seen once. Sequences were obtained from naive CD4+ T cells from PBMCs. Subset in this sample: CD45RA+ positively selected. The receptors shown here come from a man younger than 35 in good health. Some clones in this sample may be carry-over from other donors' samples.

The chain uses TRBV7-9 and TRBJ2-1; 8 bases are a match to TRBD1. CDR1 and CDR2 (germline): SEHNR, FQNEAQ (reference sequence). J lost 6 bases, V lost 2 bases, and 6 bases had no gene match. The CDR3 is 15 residues long. The CDR3 DNA reads TGTGCCAGCAGCTTACTCCCAGGGGGCCTCAATGAGCAGTTCTTC. Amino acids: CASSLLPGGLNEQFF.

The genes are TRBV11-3 and TRBJ2-2; the match to TRBD1 covers 7 bases. CDR1 SGHNT and CDR2 YENEEA come from the germline V gene. This CDR3 is built from 14 residues. V trimming: 5 bases; J trimming: 4 bases; junction bases outside the gene matches: 4. The CDR3 DNA follows: TGTGCCAGCAGCCGATACAGGGGCACCGGGGAGCTGTTTTTT. Protein product: CASSRYRGTGELFF.

The chain employs TRBV27 and TRBJ1-1; D is unresolved. The CDR3 length is 16 residues. V was trimmed by 5 bases and J by 2 bases, leaving 18 bases between them. Germline assignment: CDR1 MNHEY and CDR2 SMNVEV (reference sequence). The CDR3 DNA sequence: TGTGCCAGCAGTCCCCGTTGGGCAGCCTCTAACACTGAAGCTTTCTTT. Amino acid sequence: CASSPRWAASNTEAFF.

This chain connects TRBV10-3 to TRBJ2-2; D perhaps matches TRBD2 (5 bases). CDR3 length equals 14 residues. Between the trimmed V and J ends, which lost 7 bases and 0 bases, there was a span of 9 bases. Germline CDR1 reads ENHRY; CDR2 reads SYGVKD. CDR3 nucleotide sequence: TGTGCCATCAATCGGGGTTCGAACACCGGGGAGCTGTTTTTT. Protein sequence: CAINRGSNTGELFF.

This sequence joins TRBV28 and TRBJ2-1; D is undetermined. The CDR3 is made up of 15 amino acids. The V gene lost 8 bases and the J gene lost 11 bases, with 25 bases spanning the gap. Per germline, CDR1 MDHEN and CDR2 SYDVKM. CDR3 in amino acids: CASEDTSRDFRKQFF. CDR3 nucleotides: TGTGCCAGCGAAGACACCTCCCGCGACTTCCGGAAGCAGTTCTTC. Supplemented by reference TRBV28 and TRBJ2-1, the full variable domain reads DVKVTQSSRYLVKRTGEKVFLECVQDMDHENMFWYRQDPGLGLRLIYFSYDVKMKEKGDIPEGYSVSREKKERFSLILESASTNQTSMYLCASEDTSRDFRKQFFGPGTRLTVL.

This chain joins TRBV5-3 and TRBJ1-2, with D maybe TRBD1 (6 bases). TRBV5-3 is recorded as an ORF, its role being uncertain. The CDR3 spans 12 residues. V was trimmed by 0 bases and J by 12 bases, leaving 12 bases between them. CDR3 DNA: TGTGCCAGAAGCTTGGGTTACAGGGCCCACACCTTC. The encoded protein is CARSLGYRAHTF.

The CDR3, as DNA: TGTGCCAGCAGTCCCGACAGGGGGCGTAATGAGCAGTTCTTC. Protein: CASSPDRGRNEQFF. V gene TRBV2 combines with J gene TRBJ2-1; TRBD1 matches at 10 bases. The CDR3 is 14 amino acids. CDR1 SNHLY and CDR2 FYNNEI come from the germline V gene. The junction had 5 bases not matched to a gene; V was cut back by 5 bases and J by 7 bases. Full variable domain (rest looked up from reference TRBV2 and TRBJ2-1): EPEVTQTPSHQVTQMGQEVILRCVPISNHLYFYWYRQILGQKVEFLVSFYNNEISEKSEIFDDQFSVERPDGSNFTLKIRSTKLEDSAMYFCASSPDRGRNEQFFGPGTRLTVL.

V usage is TRBV7-8 and J usage is TRBJ2-3, with 8 bases that match TRBD2. The CDR3 has 16 amino acids. The V and J ends lost 5 bases and 4 bases, in that order; junction bases with no gene match: 11. The germline V gene has CDR1 SGHVS and CDR2 FQNEAQ. The CDR3 sequence is CASSPRDGRESDTQYF. The CDR3 DNA sequence: TGTGCCAGCAGCCCTCGCGACGGGAGGGAGTCAGATACGCAGTATTTT.

The table lists this clone with a count of one. The V call is TRBV4-1, the J call TRBJ2-2, with TRBD2 identical over 10 bases. Germline CDR1 is MGHRA and CDR2 is YSYEKL. With V trimmed by 0 bases and J by 8 bases, 6 bases remained unmatched. The CDR3 is 16 residues long. CDR3 DNA sequence: TGCGCCAGCAGCCAAGACGGACTAGCGGCCCGGGGGGAGCTGTTTTTT. It codes for CASSQDGLAARGELFF.

V is TRBV6-5 and J is TRBJ2-2; possibly TRBD2 for D (6 bases). The CDR3 totals 14 residues. CDR1 and CDR2 (germline): MNHEY, SVGAGI. Trimming cost V 7 bases and J 1 base, with 10 bases left between them. The CDR3 reads CASKRLENTGELFF. The CDR3 DNA reads TGTGCCAGCAAGCGACTAGAGAACACCGGGGAGCTGTTTTTT.

The chain has TRBV7-2 and TRBJ1-5, with D perhaps matching TRBD1 (5 bases). With 5 bases removed from V and 5 bases from J, the gap between germline ends came to 13 bases. CDR1 is SGHTA and CDR2 is FQGNSA in the germline V gene. The CDR3 contains 14 residues. The CDR3 DNA follows: TGTGCCAGCAGCGAGGGGCAGGGCCATCAGCCCCAGCATTTT. Residues: CASSEGQGHQPQHF. Drawing the rest from reference TRBV7-2 and TRBJ1-5, the complete variable domain is GAGVSQSPSNKVTEKGKDVELRCDPISGHTALYWYRQSLGQGLEFLIYFQGNSAPDKSGLPSDRFSAERTGGSVSTLTIQRTQQEDSAVYLCASSEGQGHQPQHFGDGTRLSIL.

This rearrangement joins TRBV7-2 to TRBJ2-3; 8 positions match TRBD2. J was trimmed by 2 bases and V by 1 base; bases with no gene match: 2. Germline values: CDR1 SGHTA, CDR2 FQGNSA. This CDR3 contains 15 residues. CDR3 amino acids: CASSLVSGNTDTQYF. The CDR3 nucleotides read TGTGCCAGCAGCTTAGTTAGCGGGAACACAGATACGCAGTATTTT.

V usage is TRBV5-1 and J usage is TRBJ2-3; D unresolved. The V gene lost 0 bases and the J gene lost 6 bases, with 17 bases spanning the gap. Germline V gene lookup returns CDR1 SGHRS and CDR2 YFSETQ. CDR3 size: 16 residues. In nucleotides, the CDR3 is TGCGCCAGCAGCTTGGACCCGGTCCCTCCACAGGATACGCAGTATTTT. Translated, it gives CASSLDPVPPQDTQYF.

This clone was observed a few times. The gene calls are TRBV4-1 and TRBJ1-1, with a possible D match to TRBD1 (5 bases). V dropped 0 bases and J dropped 3 bases, with 8 bases sitting between them. Germline V CDR1 and CDR2: MGHRA, YSYEKL. The CDR3 is 14 residues long. CDR3 DNA sequence: TGCGCCAGCAGCCAAGAATGGGGCGACACTGAAGCTTTCTTT. This sequence encodes CASSQEWGDTEAFF.

The chain carries TRBV6-4 and TRBJ2-3; D remains unclear. The CDR3 contains 14 residues. The V and J ends lost 2 bases and 2 bases respectively, with 8 bases between them. Germline CDR1 MRHNA, CDR2 SNTAGT. DNA for the CDR3: TGTGCCAGCAGTGACCGCGGCACCACAGATACGCAGTATTTT. Translated, it gives CASSDRGTTDTQYF.

J is TRBJ2-1 and V is TRBV18, with a tentative D call TRBD1 (5 bases). Germline CDR1 reads KGHSH; CDR2 reads LQKENI. The length of the CDR3 is 17 residues. Deletions cut 0 bases from V and 1 base from J, with 13 bases between. The CDR3 is CASSPPQGDISYNEQFF. CDR3 bases: TGTGCCAGCTCACCACCCCAGGGTGACATTTCCTACAATGAGCAGTTCTTC.

The chain joins TRBV19 to TRBJ2-6; the D gene is possibly TRBD1 (5 bases). Trimming left V 5 bases short and J 1 base short, with 24 bases between. CDR1 LNHDA and CDR2 SQIVND come from the germline V gene (reference sequence). This CDR3 has 20 residues. The CDR3 DNA sequence: TGTGCCAGTAGTCCCCGATGGGGCAGGCTTGTGCGATCTGGGGCCAACGTCCTGACTTTC. The encoded protein is CASSPRWGRLVRSGANVLTF. Complete variable domain (other parts from reference TRBV19 and TRBJ2-6): DGGITQSPKYLFRKEGQNVTLSCEQNLNHDAMYWYRQDPGQGLRLIYYSQIVNDFQKGDIAEGYSVSREKKESFPLTVTSAQKNPTAFYLCASSPRWGRLVRSGANVLTFGAGSRLTVL.

To note about this clone: This specimen includes other DNA sequences encoding the same CDR3. The rearrangement uses TRBV28 and TRBJ1-2; TRBD1 matches at 10 bases. The CDR3 has 14 amino acids. The germline gives CDR1 MDHEN, CDR2 SYDVKM. V shed 4 bases and J 5 bases; nucleotides not matched to a gene: 4. CDR3 in DNA: TGTGCCAGCAGTTCAGGACAGGGGGTTTATGGCTACACCTTC. As protein: CASSSGQGVYGYTF.

The genes are TRBV25-1 and TRBJ1-1; D may be TRBD1 (6 bases). Per the germline V gene, CDR1 is MGHDK and CDR2 is SYGVNS. Deletions cut 6 bases from V and 4 bases from J, with 9 bases between. The CDR3 runs 12 residues. CDR3 loop: CASRGAGTEAFF. The CDR3 DNA reads TGTGCCAGCAGGGGGGCGGGCACTGAAGCTTTCTTT.

This rearrangement joins TRBV11-2 to TRBJ1-2; D gene unclear. V was cut by 1 base and J by 2 bases, with 14 bases left in between. CDR1 SGHAT and CDR2 FQNNGV come from the germline V gene. The CDR3 totals 16 residues. The CDR3: CASSLAQFAGNYGYTF. CDR3 nucleotides: TGTGCCAGCAGCTTAGCCCAATTCGCGGGGAACTATGGCTACACCTTC.

The gene calls are TRBV7-9 and TRBJ2-1, with 10 bases identical to TRBD2. Germline CDR1 SEHNR, CDR2 FQNEAQ (reference sequence). The CDR3 length is 15 residues. V trimming: 1 base; J trimming: 9 bases; junction bases outside the gene matches: 6. The CDR3 here is CASSLGLAGEGEQFF. CDR3 coding DNA: TGTGCCAGCAGCTTAGGCCTAGCGGGAGAAGGTGAGCAGTTCTTC.